The 16 T cell receptor beta chains given below trace back to one sample, sequenced in a study of blood T cell repertoires in COVID-19. Clones were read by immunoSEQ multiplex PCR, and TCRdb kept only the in-frame ones, dropping some. The table records a few hundred thousand clones, 85% to 90% of them present only once. Sequenced material: PBMCs or T cells enriched from blood (not recorded which). The receptors originated from a man younger than 40 who had recovered from COVID-19.

The rearrangement links TRBV9 to TRBJ1-5, with 7 bases that match TRBD1. The V gene end was trimmed by 3 bases and the J gene end by 6 bases; junction bases not matched to a gene: 9. Per germline, CDR1 SGDLS and CDR2 YYNGEE. The CDR3 sequence is 15 residues long. The chain's CDR3 is CASSATGIEVQPQHF. CDR3 sequence (DNA): TGTGCCAGCAGCGCGACAGGGATCGAGGTTCAGCCCCAGCATTTT.

This clone was counted between two and nine times. The chain has TRBV11-2 and TRBJ2-1; D uncertain. The germline V and J ends were trimmed by 1 base and 6 bases, with 4 bases remaining between them. The CDR3 spans 12 residues. Germline V lookup: CDR1 SGHAT, CDR2 FQNNGV. CDR3: CASSLGSNEQFF. Here the CDR3 DNA reads TGTGCCAGCAGCTTAGGCAGCAATGAGCAGTTCTTC.

This chain links TRBV6-2 or TRBV6-3 with TRBJ1-1, with D tentatively TRBD1 (5 bases). The V gene lost 5 bases and the J gene lost 0 bases, with 16 bases spanning the gap. The germline V gene has CDR1 MNHEY and CDR2 SVGEGT. The length of the CDR3 is 16 residues. CDR3 region: CASSMTVRQMNTEAFF. CDR3 nucleotides: TGTGCCAGCAGTATGACAGTAAGGCAGATGAACACTGAAGCTTTCTTT.

The chain combines TRBV6-5 with TRBJ1-1; possible D gene TRBD1, 6 bases. From germline, CDR1 is MNHEY and CDR2 SVGAGI. V gave up 6 bases and J gave up 8 bases, with 10 bases separating them. The CDR3 loop spans 11 amino acids. The CDR3 region has the DNA TGTGCCAGCAGCCGCGACAGGGAAGCTTTCTTT. Its translation is CASSRDREAFF.

This chain connects TRBV6-5 to TRBJ1-2; D remains unclear. The germline V gene encodes CDR1 MNHEY and CDR2 SVGAGI. This CDR3 spans 15 amino acids. Trimming removed 7 bases from V and 2 bases from J, with 17 bases in between. CDR3 coding DNA: TGTGCCAGCAAGATAGCCAACAATCTAAACTATGGCTACACCTTC. This codes for CASKIANNLNYGYTF.

This rearrangement joins TRBV5-5 to TRBJ2-1; a weak D match, TRBD1 (6 bases). CDR3 length: 14 amino acids. CDR1 and CDR2 from the germline V gene are SGHKS and YYEKEE (reference sequence). Between the trimmed V and J ends, which lost 4 bases and 4 bases, there was a span of 12 bases. DNA of the CDR3: TGTGCCAGCAGCCGGGACAAAGAATACAATGAGCAGTTCTTC. Its translation is CASSRDKEYNEQFF.

The J gene is TRBJ1-4, the V gene TRBV19; D remains ambiguous. The CDR3 runs to 14 residues. Trimming pared 8 bases from V and 5 bases from J, leaving 15 bases between. Germline V gives CDR1 LNHDA, CDR2 SQIVND (reference sequence). The CDR3 nucleotides are TGTGCCAGTGCCGCGAGGCACGAAAATGAAAAACTGTTTTTT. It translates to CASAARHENEKLFF.

The chain is built from TRBV6-2 or TRBV6-3 and TRBJ2-1; tentatively, D is TRBD1 (6 bases). The germline gives CDR1 MNHEY, CDR2 SVGEGT. Between the trimmed V and J ends, which lost 0 bases and 8 bases, there was a span of 17 bases. The CDR3 length is 16 residues. CDR3 nucleotide sequence: TGTGCCAGCAGTTACTCCGGCCCTTACAGGGCCCATGAGCAGTTCTTC. Its translation is CASSYSGPYRAHEQFF.

The chain joins TRBV4-2 to TRBJ1-5, with D possibly TRBD1 on 5 matching bases. V was trimmed by 4 bases and J by 5 bases, leaving 12 bases between them. Germline CDR1 is LGHNA and CDR2 is YNFKEQ. The CDR3 loop spans 14 amino acids. The DNA for the CDR3 is TGTGCCAGCAGCCCCTTGGGAGGGGATCAGCCCCAGCATTTT. Its protein is CASSPLGGDQPQHF.

The sample holds one count of this clone. V is TRBV7-2 and J is TRBJ1-3; D gene ambiguous. The V and J ends lost 1 base and 2 bases respectively, with 9 bases between them. The V gene's germline CDR1 is SGHTA and CDR2 FQGNSA. The CDR3 totals 15 residues. CDR3 protein: CASSLGAPPGNTIYF. The CDR3 nucleotides are TGTGCCAGCAGCTTAGGAGCTCCACCTGGAAACACCATATATTTT.

V usage is TRBV11-2 and J usage is TRBJ1-1; D is possibly TRBD1 (5 bases). V dropped 5 bases and J dropped 0 bases, with 7 bases sitting between them. This CDR3 is built from 13 residues. CDR1 SGHAT and CDR2 FQNNGV come from the germline V gene. Here the CDR3 reads CASSGTLNTEAFF. CDR3 sequence (DNA): TGTGCCAGCAGCGGGACTCTGAACACTGAAGCTTTCTTT.

The V gene is TRBV19, the J gene TRBJ1-1, with 7 bases that match TRBD1. CDR1 and CDR2 from the germline V gene are LNHDA and SQIVND (reference sequence). The CDR3 runs 21 residues. After removal of 2 bases from V and 5 bases from J, the junction contained 26 bases not matched to a gene. The CDR3 sequence: CASSIKMTGSILQSRITEAFF. The DNA of the CDR3 is TGTGCCAGTAGTATAAAGATGACAGGGTCGATACTACAAAGCAGGATTACTGAAGCTTTCTTT.

This chain uses TRBV5-1 with TRBJ2-7, with 7 bases that match TRBD2. The CDR3 loop spans 15 amino acids. Per the germline V gene, CDR1 is SGHRS and CDR2 is YFSETQ. J gave up 1 base and V 0 bases, and 4 bases lay outside the gene matches. The CDR3 DNA reads as TGCGCCAGCAGCTTGGAACCGGGGGGTTCCTACGAGCAGTACTTC. It codes for CASSLEPGGSYEQYF.

CDR3 residues: CASTNGGLGDTEAFF. CDR3 coding DNA: TGTGCCAGTACCAATGGGGGCTTAGGGGACACTGAAGCTTTCTTT. J is TRBJ1-1 and V is TRBV19; TRBD1 is a possible D gene (6 bases). CDR3 length: 15 residues. Germline V CDR1 and CDR2: LNHDA, SQIVND (reference sequence). Trimming cost V 7 bases and J 3 bases, with 18 bases left between them.

This clone was detected only once. The chain recombines TRBV2 with TRBJ1-2, with 8 bases aligning to TRBD1. Germline CDR1 SNHLY, CDR2 FYNNEI. The CDR3 extends over 13 amino acids. Germline trimming cut 5 bases from V and 4 bases from J; bases unmatched to any gene: 3. CDR3 nucleotides: TGTGCCAGCAGTCGACAGGGGATCTATGGCTACACCTTC. It yields the protein CASSRQGIYGYTF.

This clone has a single count. The rearrangement uses TRBV4-3 and TRBJ1-6; 10 nucleotides match TRBD1. The trim removed 0 bases at V and 9 bases at J, leaving 5 bases unmatched. The CDR3 spans 16 residues. Germline V gives CDR1 LGHNA, CDR2 YSLEER. CDR3: CASSQDPTGGRSPLHF. CDR3 nucleotides: TGCGCCAGCAGCCAAGATCCGACAGGGGGCCGTTCACCCCTCCACTTT.